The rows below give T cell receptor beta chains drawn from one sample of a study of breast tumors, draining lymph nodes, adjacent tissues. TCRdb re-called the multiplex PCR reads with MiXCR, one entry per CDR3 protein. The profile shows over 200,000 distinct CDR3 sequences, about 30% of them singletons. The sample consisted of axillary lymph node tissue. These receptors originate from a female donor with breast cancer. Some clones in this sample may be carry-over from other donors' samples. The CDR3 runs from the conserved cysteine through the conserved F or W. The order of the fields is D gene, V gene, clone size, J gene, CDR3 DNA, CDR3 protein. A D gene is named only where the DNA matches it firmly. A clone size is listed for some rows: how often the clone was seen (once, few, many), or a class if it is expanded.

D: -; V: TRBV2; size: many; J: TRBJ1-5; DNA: TGTGCCAGCAGGGCTTCGAACTGGGCTCAGCCCCAGCATTTT; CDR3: CASRASNWAQPQHF
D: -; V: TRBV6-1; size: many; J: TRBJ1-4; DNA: TGTGCCAGCAGTGAAGGCGGGGGAACTAATGAAAAACTGTTTTTT; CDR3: CASSEGGGTNEKLFF
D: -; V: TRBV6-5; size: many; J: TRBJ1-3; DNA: TGTGCCAGCAGGATAGACACCAGCTCTGGAAACACCATATATTTT; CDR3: CASRIDTSSGNTIYF
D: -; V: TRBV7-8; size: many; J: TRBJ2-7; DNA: TGTGCCAGCAGCTTAAACCGGGACTGGACCTACGAGCAGTACTTC; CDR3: CASSLNRDWTYEQYF
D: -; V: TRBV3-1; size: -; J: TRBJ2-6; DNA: TGCGCCGGCAGCCCCCAACAGTTCTCTGGGGCCAACGTCCTGACTTTC; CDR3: CAGSPQQFSGANVLTF
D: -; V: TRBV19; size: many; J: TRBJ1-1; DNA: TGTGCCTCGAGGGCCAACACTGAAGCTTTCTTT; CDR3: CASRANTEAFF
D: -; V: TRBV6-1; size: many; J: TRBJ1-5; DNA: TGTGCCGCCTGGGGTCGGGGCAATCAGCCCCAGCATTTT; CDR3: CAAWGRGNQPQHF
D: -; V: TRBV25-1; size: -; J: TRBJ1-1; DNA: TGTGCCAGCAGGCTGACTCGTTCTGGGGGGGGCGGCACTGAAGCTTTCTTT; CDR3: CASRLTRSGGGGTEAFF
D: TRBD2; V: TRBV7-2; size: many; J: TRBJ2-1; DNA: TGTGCCAGCAGCTTAGCCCTAGCGGGAGGGTCGTCGGTGTTCTTC; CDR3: CASSLALAGGSSVFF
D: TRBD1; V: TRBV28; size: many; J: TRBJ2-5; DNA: TGTGCCAGCAGTATCCCCAGGGGGAAAGGGACCCAGTACTTC; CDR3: CASSIPRGKGTQYF
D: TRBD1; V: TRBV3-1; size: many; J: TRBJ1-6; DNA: TGTGCCAGCAGCCAAGGACAAGGGGGCAATTCACCCCTCCACTTT; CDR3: CASSQGQGGNSPLHF
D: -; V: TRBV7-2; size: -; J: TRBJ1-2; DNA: TGTGCCAGCAGCTTAGCAGGGAATCTTAACTATGGCTACCCCTTC; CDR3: CASSLAGNLNYGYPF
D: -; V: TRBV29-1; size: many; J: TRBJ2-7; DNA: TGCAGCGTTGGGGGTGGGACCTACGAGCAGTACTTC; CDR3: CSVGGGTYEQYF
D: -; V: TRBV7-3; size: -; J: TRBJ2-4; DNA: TGTGCCAGCAGCGGTAGCGGTACTTGGGGGCGCGCCAAAAACATTCAGTACTTC; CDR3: CASSGSGTWGRAKNIQYF
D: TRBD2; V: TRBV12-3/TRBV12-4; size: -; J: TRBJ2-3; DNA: TGTGCCAGCAGTTTAGCGCTGGCTAGCGGAGGTACAGATACGCAGTATTTT; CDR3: CASSLALASGGTDTQYF
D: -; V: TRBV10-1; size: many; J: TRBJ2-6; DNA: TGCGCCAGATCTGGGGCCAACGTCCTGACTTTC; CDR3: CARSGANVLTF
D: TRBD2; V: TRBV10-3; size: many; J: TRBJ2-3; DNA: TGTGCCACAGGGACTAGCGGGAGTCCGTGGGGTGATACGCAGTATTTT; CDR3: CATGTSGSPWGDTQYF
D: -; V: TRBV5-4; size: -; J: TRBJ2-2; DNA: TGTGCCAGCAGCCCCGAGCCGACCGCGAACACCGGGGAGCTGTTTTTT; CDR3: CASSPEPTANTGELFF
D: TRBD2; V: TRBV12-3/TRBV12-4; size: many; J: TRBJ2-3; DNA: TGTGCCAGCAGCTCTAGCGGGAGTATGGATACGCAGTATTTT; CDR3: CASSSSGSMDTQYF
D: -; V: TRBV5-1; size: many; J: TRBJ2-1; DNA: TGCGCCAGCAGCTTAGCGGAGCCTTTCTACAATGAGCAGTTCTTC; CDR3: CASSLAEPFYNEQFF
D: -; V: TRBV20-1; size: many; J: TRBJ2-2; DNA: TGCAGTGCTCGACGGGACGTGAACACCGGGGAGCTGTTTTTT; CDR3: CSARRDVNTGELFF
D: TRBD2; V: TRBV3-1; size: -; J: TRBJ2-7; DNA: TGTGCCAGCAGCCCCGACAGGCTAGCGGGAGCCGAGCAGTACTTC; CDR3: CASSPDRLAGAEQYF
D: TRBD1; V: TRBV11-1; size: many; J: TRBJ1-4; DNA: TGTGCCAGCAGCCCGGACAGGGATGAAAAACTGTTTTTT; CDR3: CASSPDRDEKLFF
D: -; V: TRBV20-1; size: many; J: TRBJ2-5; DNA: TGCAGTGCTCCACGGACAGCCCAAGAGACCCAGTACTTC; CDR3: CSAPRTAQETQYF